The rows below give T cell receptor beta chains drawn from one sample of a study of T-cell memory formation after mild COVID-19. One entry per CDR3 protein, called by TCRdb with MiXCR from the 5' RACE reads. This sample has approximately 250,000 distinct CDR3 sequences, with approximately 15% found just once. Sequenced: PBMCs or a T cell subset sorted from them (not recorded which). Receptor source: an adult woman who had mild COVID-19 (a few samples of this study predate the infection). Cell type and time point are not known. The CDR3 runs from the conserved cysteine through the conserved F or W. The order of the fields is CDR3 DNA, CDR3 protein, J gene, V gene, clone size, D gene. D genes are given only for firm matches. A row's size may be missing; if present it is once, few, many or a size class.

CDR3 DNA: TGCAGCGTTGCTCTCGGGACAGGGGGATACAATGAGCAGTTCTTC
CDR3 protein: CSVALGTGGYNEQFF
J gene: TRBJ2-1
V gene: TRBV29-1
clone size: once
D gene: TRBD1

CDR3 DNA: TGTGCCAGCAGTTTCGCATCTACTAATTCACCCCTCCACTTT
CDR3 protein: CASSFASTNSPLHF
J gene: TRBJ1-6
V gene: TRBV12-3/TRBV12-4
clone size: .
D gene: .

CDR3 DNA: TGCGCCAGCAGCCGTGGAACCCCCCGGGGGTCCTACGAGCAGTACTTC
CDR3 protein: CASSRGTPRGSYEQYF
J gene: TRBJ2-7
V gene: TRBV5-1
clone size: few
D gene: .

CDR3 DNA: TGTGCCAGCAGCCAAGAGCCTCCCAAGCCCTACGAGCAGTACTTC
CDR3 protein: CASSQEPPKPYEQYF
J gene: TRBJ2-7
V gene: TRBV4-2
clone size: few
D gene: .

CDR3 DNA: TGTGCCAGCAGTTTAGGGATTGAAAAACTGTTTTTT
CDR3 protein: CASSLGIEKLFF
J gene: TRBJ1-4
V gene: TRBV12-3/TRBV12-4
clone size: few
D gene: .

CDR3 DNA: TGTGCCAGCAGCTTCCTCGGGGAAGCGAGAGCTGAAGCTTTCTTT
CDR3 protein: CASSFLGEARAEAFF
J gene: TRBJ1-1
V gene: TRBV11-2
clone size: many
D gene: .

CDR3 DNA: TGCGCCAGCAGCGCAGCGCAGGGTAACTATGGCTACACCTTC
CDR3 protein: CASSAAQGNYGYTF
J gene: TRBJ1-2
V gene: TRBV4-1
clone size: .
D gene: .

CDR3 DNA: TGTGCCAGCAGTGACGTTACTAGCGGGAGTTACAATGAGCAGTTCTTC
CDR3 protein: CASSDVTSGSYNEQFF
J gene: TRBJ2-1
V gene: TRBV6-2/TRBV6-3
clone size: many
D gene: TRBD2

CDR3 DNA: TGCGCCAGCAGCGTGACAGGGGCCTCTGCCGGGGAGCTGTTTTTT
CDR3 protein: CASSVTGASAGELFF
J gene: TRBJ2-2
V gene: TRBV5-1
clone size: .
D gene: TRBD1

CDR3 DNA: TGCAGTGGAGAACACCAACGATACAATGAGCAGTTCTTC
CDR3 protein: CSGEHQRYNEQFF
J gene: TRBJ2-1
V gene: TRBV20-1
clone size: few
D gene: .

CDR3 DNA: TGTGCCAGTAGTACACGCGCGGGACAGGGAAATTCCTACGAGCAGTACTTC
CDR3 protein: CASSTRAGQGNSYEQYF
J gene: TRBJ2-7
V gene: TRBV19
clone size: few
D gene: TRBD1

CDR3 DNA: TGTGCCAGCAGCTTAGGCGGCAGGGGCAACATTCAGTACTTC
CDR3 protein: CASSLGGRGNIQYF
J gene: TRBJ2-4
V gene: TRBV7-8
clone size: .
D gene: .

CDR3 DNA: TGCGCCAGCAGCTTGTCAGGGGGCGCGGAAGAGACCCAGTACTTC
CDR3 protein: CASSLSGGAEETQYF
J gene: TRBJ2-5
V gene: TRBV5-1
clone size: few
D gene: TRBD1

CDR3 DNA: TGCAGTGCTGGGGTCGGGGCTAACTATGGCTACACCTTC
CDR3 protein: CSAGVGANYGYTF
J gene: TRBJ1-2
V gene: TRBV20-1
clone size: .
D gene: .

CDR3 DNA: TGCAGTGGGACGGGAGGGTCTAGATCCTACAATGAGCAGTTCTTC
CDR3 protein: CSGTGGSRSYNEQFF
J gene: TRBJ2-1
V gene: TRBV29-1
clone size: many
D gene: TRBD2

CDR3 DNA: TGTGCCACCAGTTTCGCCGGGACAGGGCCTTACAATGAGCAGTTCTTC
CDR3 protein: CATSFAGTGPYNEQFF
J gene: TRBJ2-1
V gene: TRBV24-1
clone size: few
D gene: TRBD1

CDR3 DNA: TGCAGTGCTAGAGATCAGGGGAGCAATCAGCCCCAGCATTTT
CDR3 protein: CSARDQGSNQPQHF
J gene: TRBJ1-5
V gene: TRBV20-1
clone size: .
D gene: .

CDR3 DNA: TGTGCCAGCAGCTTGTACCTATACGAGCAGTACTTC
CDR3 protein: CASSLYLYEQYF
J gene: TRBJ2-7
V gene: TRBV5-6
clone size: .
D gene: .

CDR3 DNA: TGCAGTGCTAGAGATCGGAGGACAGTTGGGAAGCAGTACTTC
CDR3 protein: CSARDRRTVGKQYF
J gene: TRBJ2-7
V gene: TRBV20-1
clone size: .
D gene: .

CDR3 DNA: TGCAGCGTTGCGGACGGCACCTACGAGCAGTACTTC
CDR3 protein: CSVADGTYEQYF
J gene: TRBJ2-7
V gene: TRBV29-1
clone size: .
D gene: .

CDR3 DNA: TGCAGCGTTAATCGACAGGGTAACACTGAAGCTTTCTTT
CDR3 protein: CSVNRQGNTEAFF
J gene: TRBJ1-1
V gene: TRBV29-1
clone size: few
D gene: TRBD1

CDR3 DNA: TGTGCCAGCAGCTCCTACTCCGGTCTTGGGGAAAAACTGTTTTTT
CDR3 protein: CASSSYSGLGEKLFF
J gene: TRBJ1-4
V gene: TRBV7-9
clone size: .
D gene: .

CDR3 DNA: TGCGCCAGCAGCTTGGATAGGGCGGACTACTTGCTTGCAGATACGCAGTATTTT
CDR3 protein: CASSLDRADYLLADTQYF
J gene: TRBJ2-3
V gene: TRBV5-1
clone size: .
D gene: .

CDR3 DNA: TGTGCCACCAGTCTTCCGGGGCTCACAGATACGCAGTATTTT
CDR3 protein: CATSLPGLTDTQYF
J gene: TRBJ2-3
V gene: TRBV24-1
clone size: .
D gene: .

CDR3 DNA: TGTGCCAGCAGTGAAAATGGACCCCTCCGCTACACCTTC
CDR3 protein: CASSENGPLRYTF
J gene: TRBJ1-2
V gene: TRBV2
clone size: .
D gene: .

CDR3 DNA: TGTGCCAGCAGCCAGGGGTCGGGCTCCTACAATGAGCAGTTCTTC
CDR3 protein: CASSQGSGSYNEQFF
J gene: TRBJ2-1
V gene: TRBV12-3/TRBV12-4
clone size: .
D gene: .

CDR3 DNA: TGTGCCAGCACCCCTAGTGGGGGGGAGGAAAAACTGTTTTTT
CDR3 protein: CASTPSGGEEKLFF
J gene: TRBJ1-4
V gene: TRBV6-5
clone size: .
D gene: .

CDR3 DNA: TGCGCCAGCAGACAGGACCCGAACACCGGGGAGCTGTTTTTT
CDR3 protein: CASRQDPNTGELFF
J gene: TRBJ2-2
V gene: TRBV5-1
clone size: few
D gene: .

CDR3 DNA: TGTGCCAGCAGTCCGACAGCATCACCCCTCCACTTT
CDR3 protein: CASSPTASPLHF
J gene: TRBJ1-6
V gene: TRBV12-3/TRBV12-4
clone size: .
D gene: .

CDR3 DNA: TGTGCCAGAAGCTCCAACCCAAATTCAACGACCCCGCAGCATGAGCAGTTCTTC
CDR3 protein: CARSSNPNSTTPQHEQFF
J gene: TRBJ2-1
V gene: TRBV5-3
clone size: .
D gene: .

CDR3 DNA: TGCGCCAGCAGCACACCGGGACAGGGTTATGAGCAGTTCTTC
CDR3 protein: CASSTPGQGYEQFF
J gene: TRBJ2-1
V gene: TRBV4-1
clone size: .
D gene: TRBD1

CDR3 DNA: TGTGCCAGCAGCAGCAGGACAGGGGGCTTTTGGGAAAAACTGTTTTTT
CDR3 protein: CASSSRTGGFWEKLFF
J gene: TRBJ1-4
V gene: TRBV27
clone size: few
D gene: TRBD1

CDR3 DNA: TGTGCCAGCAGCGTCTACCGGGGGGCGTATGACATTCAGTACTTC
CDR3 protein: CASSVYRGAYDIQYF
J gene: TRBJ2-4
V gene: TRBV7-9
clone size: few
D gene: .

CDR3 DNA: TGTGCCACCAGTGATCCAGGGGTCTCTGGGGCCAACGTCCTGACTTTC
CDR3 protein: CATSDPGVSGANVLTF
J gene: TRBJ2-6
V gene: TRBV24-1
clone size: few
D gene: .

CDR3 DNA: TGTGCCAGCAGCTTATGGAGGGGAGGAAGGAATTCACCCCTCCACTTT
CDR3 protein: CASSLWRGGRNSPLHF
J gene: TRBJ1-6
V gene: TRBV7-9
clone size: .
D gene: .

CDR3 DNA: TGCGCCAGCAGCTTGGACCTCGGGGGAACTAATGAAAAACTGTTTTTT
CDR3 protein: CASSLDLGGTNEKLFF
J gene: TRBJ1-4
V gene: TRBV5-1
clone size: many
D gene: .

CDR3 DNA: TGCAGTGCTCTAAGCGGGAGTAACCACGAGCAGTACTTC
CDR3 protein: CSALSGSNHEQYF
J gene: TRBJ2-7
V gene: TRBV20-1
clone size: .
D gene: TRBD2

CDR3 DNA: TGTGCCAGCAGCTTAGCCCAGTACTCTGGAAACACCATATATTTT
CDR3 protein: CASSLAQYSGNTIYF
J gene: TRBJ1-3
V gene: TRBV11-3
clone size: few
D gene: .

CDR3 DNA: TGCAGCGTTTCGGGAGGGGGCGATGAGCAGTTCTTC
CDR3 protein: CSVSGGGDEQFF
J gene: TRBJ2-1
V gene: TRBV29-1
clone size: many
D gene: .

CDR3 DNA: TGTGCCAGCAGCCAAAGTAATCCAGGGACCCAGTACTTC
CDR3 protein: CASSQSNPGTQYF
J gene: TRBJ2-5
V gene: TRBV3-1
clone size: .
D gene: .

CDR3 DNA: TGTGCCACCAGTGAAGATCTAGCGGGAGGGAACTACAATGAGCAGTTCTTC
CDR3 protein: CATSEDLAGGNYNEQFF
J gene: TRBJ2-1
V gene: TRBV24-1
clone size: .
D gene: TRBD2

CDR3 DNA: TGTGCCAGCAGTTTAGCGCTATCGGGTTTTGAAGGCTACACCTTC
CDR3 protein: CASSLALSGFEGYTF
J gene: TRBJ1-2
V gene: TRBV12-3/TRBV12-4
clone size: few
D gene: .

CDR3 DNA: TGTGCCAGCAGTAAATCGCAGGGGAACACTGAAGCTTTCTTT
CDR3 protein: CASSKSQGNTEAFF
J gene: TRBJ1-1
V gene: TRBV5-5
clone size: .
D gene: .

CDR3 DNA: TGTGCCAGCAGCTGGACCGCCGGAAATGAGCAGTTCTTC
CDR3 protein: CASSWTAGNEQFF
J gene: TRBJ2-1
V gene: TRBV5-4
clone size: .
D gene: .

CDR3 DNA: TGTGCCAGCAGCTTCGGGACTAGCGGGAGTGGTGAGCAGTACTTC
CDR3 protein: CASSFGTSGSGEQYF
J gene: TRBJ2-7
V gene: TRBV7-2
clone size: many
D gene: TRBD2

CDR3 DNA: TGCGCCAGCAGCGCGCAGGGGGCGCTGGGTCAGCCCCAGCATTTT
CDR3 protein: CASSAQGALGQPQHF
J gene: TRBJ1-5
V gene: TRBV5-1
clone size: .
D gene: TRBD1